Listed below are T cell receptor beta chains from one sample, sequenced in a study of cytomegalovirus exposure and HLA in healthy donors. TCRdb keeps only in-frame clones here, not all; method: immunoSEQ multiplex PCR. The sample records 150,000 to 200,000 clones, roughly 84% being singletons. Sequenced: PBMCs. Every receptor here comes from a man in his thirties or forties in good health and CMV-seropositive. The CDR3 runs from the conserved cysteine through the conserved F or W. The D gene is left open where the match is weak. Rows give clone size only sometimes, using once, few, many, or a class for an expanded clone.

size | J | V | D | CDR3 | DNA
once | TRBJ2-7 | TRBV5-5 | NA | CASSQSYEQYF | TGTGCCAGCAGCCAGTCCTACGAGCAGTACTTC
NA | TRBJ2-1 | TRBV14 | TRBD2 | CASSRVLAGVHNEQFF | TGTGCCAGCAGCCGTGTACTAGCGGGGGTTCACAATGAGCAGTTCTTC
NA | TRBJ2-7 | TRBV4-1 | TRBD2 | CASSNRGGGGEQYF | TGCGCCAGCAGCAACCGGGGGGGAGGGGGCGAGCAGTACTTC
NA | TRBJ1-2 | TRBV27 | NA | CASSFGSLGGYTF | TGTGCCAGCAGTTTCGGGTCTCTCGGTGGCTACACCTTC
NA | TRBJ1-1 | TRBV6-6 | NA | CASRPGEGGTEAFF | TGTGCCAGCAGGCCAGGGGAGGGAGGCACTGAAGCTTTCTTT
NA | TRBJ2-7 | TRBV7-2 | TRBD1 | CASSPVGQDYEQYF | TGTGCCAGCAGTCCAGTGGGACAGGACTACGAGCAGTACTTC
few | TRBJ2-2 | TRBV7-3 | NA | CASSLGQTGELFF | TGTGCCAGCAGCCTGGGCCAAACCGGGGAGCTGTTTTTT
NA | TRBJ2-7 | TRBV30 | NA | CAWSAQGRPGEQYF | TGTGCCTGGAGCGCCCAGGGCCGGCCGGGCGAGCAGTACTTC
NA | TRBJ2-1 | TRBV11-2 | NA | CASSLDRVNNEQFF | TGTGCCAGCAGCTTAGATCGGGTAAACAATGAGCAGTTCTTC
NA | TRBJ2-5 | TRBV19 | TRBD1 | CASSGTGLEGETQYF | TGTGCCAGTAGTGGGACAGGGTTAGAGGGGGAGACCCAGTACTTC
NA | TRBJ2-5 | TRBV30 | NA | CAWNEGFTKETQYF | TGTGCCTGGAATGAGGGCTTTACAAAAGAGACCCAGTACTTC
once | TRBJ2-7 | TRBV7-6 | TRBD2 | CASSLVLPSGAPYEQYF | TGTGCCAGCAGCTTAGTGCTACCTAGCGGGGCACCCTACGAGCAGTACTTC
many | TRBJ2-5 | TRBV19 | NA | CVSMASGEETQYF | TGTGTTTCAATGGCGTCGGGAGAAGAGACCCAGTACTTC
NA | TRBJ2-7 | TRBV5-6 | TRBD2 | CASGGTSGREQYF | TGTGCCAGCGGAGGGACTAGCGGGAGAGAGCAGTACTTC
NA | TRBJ1-1 | TRBV2 | NA | CASTIQLAEAFF | TGTGCCAGCACCATCCAACTGGCTGAAGCTTTCTTT
NA | TRBJ2-7 | TRBV11-2 | TRBD1 | CASSPTLRQGTSYEQYF | TGTGCCAGCAGCCCAACACTCCGACAGGGGACCTCCTACGAGCAGTACTTC
NA | TRBJ2-3 | TRBV6-5 | TRBD2 | CASSYFGERGEPPQYF | TGTGCCAGCAGTTATTTCGGGGAGCGGGGGGAGCCTCCGCAGTATTTT
once | TRBJ2-5 | TRBV6-6 | NA | CASSYVGGQTQYF | TGTGCCAGCAGTTACGTAGGCGGGCAGACCCAGTACTTC
NA | TRBJ1-2 | TRBV19 | TRBD1 | CASRTGGAGGYTF | TGTGCCAGTAGAACAGGGGGCGCGGGTGGCTACACCTTC
NA | TRBJ2-5 | TRBV2 | NA | CASSSLETQYF | TGTGCCAGCAGCTCCCTAGAGACCCAGTACTTC
NA | TRBJ1-4 | TRBV28 | NA | CASSAAWKREKLFF | TGTGCCAGCAGTGCCGCATGGAAGAGGGAAAAACTGTTTTTT
NA | TRBJ2-4 | TRBV2 | NA | CASRGLEGSNIQYF | TGTGCCAGCAGGGGTCTTGAGGGATCAAACATTCAGTACTTC
NA | TRBJ1-1 | TRBV13 | NA | CASSLGLGGGRNTEAFF | TGTGCCAGCAGCTTAGGCCTTGGGGGCGGAAGGAACACTGAAGCTTTCTTT
once | TRBJ1-5 | TRBV28 | NA | CASSLESSGAGNLDQPQHF | TGTGCCAGCAGTTTGGAATCCTCAGGGGCCGGAAATTTGGATCAGCCCCAGCATTTT
NA | TRBJ2-3 | TRBV18 | NA | CASSPASEDPWDTQYF | TGTGCCAGCTCACCAGCTTCGGAGGATCCCTGGGATACGCAGTATTTT
once | TRBJ2-2 | TRBV7-9 | NA | CASSWAGGTGELFF | TGTGCCAGCAGCTGGGCCGGGGGAACCGGGGAGCTGTTTTTT
NA | TRBJ1-2 | TRBV6-5 | NA | CASSYREGGYGYTF | TGTGCCAGCAGTTACCGGGAGGGCGGCTATGGCTACACCTTC
NA | TRBJ2-2 | TRBV7-9 | NA | CASSLAGRFTPSNTGELFF | TGTGCCAGCAGCTTAGCGGGCAGATTTACACCCTCGAACACCGGGGAGCTGTTTTTT
NA | TRBJ1-5 | TRBV6-5 | TRBD1 | CASSPGTGEDQPQHF | TGTGCCAGCAGCCCCGGGACAGGGGAAGATCAGCCCCAGCATTTT
NA | TRBJ2-7 | TRBV5-1 | TRBD1 | CASSPVTGQEQYF | TGCGCCAGCAGCCCTGTGACAGGGCAAGAGCAGTACTTC
NA | TRBJ2-3 | TRBV5-1 | TRBD2 | CASSWGEGITDTQYF | TGCGCCAGCAGCTGGGGGGAGGGGATCACAGATACGCAGTATTTT
NA | TRBJ2-1 | TRBV7-9 | NA | CASSSYSGSSYNEQFF | TGTGCCAGCAGCTCATATAGCGGTAGCTCCTACAATGAGCAGTTCTTC
NA | TRBJ2-1 | TRBV18 | TRBD2 | CASSPFGTSGRNEQFF | TGTGCCAGCTCACCCTTCGGGACTAGCGGAAGGAATGAGCAGTTCTTC
NA | TRBJ2-7 | TRBV13 | NA | CASRLASSYEQYF | TGTGCCAGCAGGCTAGCCTCCTCCTACGAGCAGTACTTC
many | TRBJ1-2 | TRBV9 | TRBD1 | CASSVGTGGANGYTF | TGTGCCAGCAGCGTAGGGACAGGGGGCGCGAATGGCTACACCTTC
NA | TRBJ2-3 | TRBV18 | NA | CASSPDGGALGDTQYF | TGTGCCAGCTCACCCGACGGTGGGGCGTTGGGGGATACGCAGTATTTT
NA | TRBJ1-4 | TRBV4-2 | TRBD1 | CASSQVKGGVTNEKLFF | TGTGCCAGCAGCCAAGTGAAAGGGGGCGTGACTAATGAAAAACTGTTTTTT
NA | TRBJ2-1 | TRBV5-5 | NA | CASSSTNNEQFF | TGTGCCAGCAGCTCAACAAACAATGAGCAGTTCTTC
NA | TRBJ2-5 | TRBV10-3 | TRBD2 | CAISGTWTSGGPLGETQYF | TGTGCCATCAGTGGGACTTGGACTAGCGGGGGCCCCCTAGGAGAGACCCAGTACTTC
NA | TRBJ1-1 | TRBV6-5 | NA | CASGQRRTGGTEAFF | TGTGCCAGCGGTCAAAGAAGGACGGGGGGCACTGAAGCTTTCTTT
NA | TRBJ2-7 | TRBV19 | NA | CASSIDRLGYEQYF | TGTGCCAGTAGTATAGACAGACTCGGCTACGAGCAGTACTTC
few | TRBJ1-6 | TRBV10-3 | NA | CAISASTRGSSPLHF | TGTGCCATCAGTGCCTCCACCAGGGGAAGCTCACCCCTCCACTTT
NA | TRBJ1-1 | TRBV19 | NA | CASSIAAGEAEAFF | TGTGCCAGTAGTATCGCTGCGGGAGAAGCTGAAGCTTTCTTT